Below are 8 T cell receptor beta chains sequenced from a single sample in a study of neoadjuvant anti-PD-1 for oral cavity cancer. Using immunoSEQ multiplex PCR, the repertoire was profiled, and TCRdb retains in-frame clones only, with some absent. The sample lists 20,000 to 25,000 clones; roughly 45% were seen once. Described time point: after neoadjuvant nivolumab, at surgical resection. Sequenced here: tumor tissue, sampled after nivolumab (anti-PD-1) treatment. The source of these receptors is a person aged 35 to 85 with oral cavity squamous cell carcinoma.

This clone was seen a few times. The rearrangement links TRBV7-2 to TRBJ2-5, with 12 bases that match TRBD2. With V trimmed by 5 bases and J by 1 base, 5 bases remained unmatched. The CDR3 runs 16 residues. Germline CDR1 is SGHTA and CDR2 is FQGNSA. The CDR3 sequence: CASSQWTSGAQETQYF. Written as DNA, the CDR3 is TGTGCCAGCAGCCAATGGACTAGCGGGGCCCAAGAGACCCAGTACTTC. Supplemented by reference TRBV7-2 and TRBJ2-5, the full variable domain reads GAGVSQSPSNKVTEKGKDVELRCDPISGHTALYWYRQSLGQGLEFLIYFQGNSAPDKSGLPSDRFSAERTGGSVSTLTIQRTQQEDSAVYLCASSQWTSGAQETQYFGPGTRLLVL.

The CDR3 is CASSYSQGAKNIQYF. CDR3 DNA sequence: TGTGCCAGCAGTTACTCTCAGGGAGCCAAAAACATTCAGTACTTC. This chain uses TRBV6-6 with TRBJ2-4, with a tentative D call TRBD1 (5 bases). Per germline, CDR1 MNHNY and CDR2 SVGAGI (reference sequence). This CDR3 has 15 amino acids. Trimming stripped 0 bases from V and 0 bases from J, with 6 bases between.

The gene calls are TRBV10-3 and TRBJ2-2, with TRBD1 matching over 7 bases. CDR1 and CDR2 from the germline V gene are ENHRY and SYGVKD. There are 14 residues in the CDR3. J lost 2 bases, V lost 6 bases, and 3 bases had no gene match. The CDR3 nucleotides are TGTGCCATCAGGGGGACAGTAAACACCGGGGAGCTGTTTTTT. Encoded protein: CAIRGTVNTGELFF.

The V gene is TRBV11-2, the J gene TRBJ2-7; 7 bases line up with TRBD1. Germline values: CDR1 SGHAT, CDR2 FQNNGV. The CDR3 runs 14 residues. V gave up 3 bases and J gave up 2 bases; unmatched junction bases: 4. CDR3 bases: TGTGCCAGCAGCTTCAGGGGGTTGACCTACGAGCAGTACTTC. This gives the protein CASSFRGLTYEQYF.

The chain has TRBV11-3 and TRBJ2-3; D could derive from TRBD1 or TRBD2 (5 bases each). The CDR3 is 14 amino acids. The V end lost 5 bases, the J end lost 2 bases, and 11 bases lay between the germline ends. CDR1 SGHNT and CDR2 YENEEA come from the germline V gene. The CDR3 loop reads CASSQGEPTDTQYF. The CDR3 DNA reads as TGTGCCAGCAGCCAAGGGGAGCCCACAGATACGCAGTATTTT.

The rearrangement uses TRBV7-2 and TRBJ1-3, with D unresolved. CDR1 SGHTA and CDR2 FQGNSA come from the germline V gene. The CDR3 totals 16 residues. With 1 base removed from V and 2 bases from J, the gap between germline ends came to 12 bases. As DNA, the CDR3 is TGTGCCAGCAGCTTAGGACCTGTCCGGGCTGGAAACACCATATATTTT. Its translation: CASSLGPVRAGNTIYF.

The gene calls are TRBV29-1 and TRBJ2-7; D is unresolved. V was shortened by 6 bases and J by 3 bases, with 15 bases between the two germline ends. Looked up from germline, CDR1 is SQVTM and CDR2 is ANQGSEA. CDR3 length: 13 residues. The CDR3 coding sequence is TGCAGCGTAAGGCTCGTCGATTACTACGAGCAGTACTTC. It codes for CSVRLVDYYEQYF.

The chain links TRBV6-1 to TRBJ2-1; possibly TRBD2 for D (6 bases). Germline V gene lookup returns CDR1 MNHNS and CDR2 SASEGT. CDR3 length equals 14 residues. V lost 6 bases, J lost 4 bases, and 13 bases lay in between. The CDR3 nucleotides are TGTGCCAGCAGCAGGGCTAGCGCGTACAATGAGCAGTTCTTC. Protein product: CASSRASAYNEQFF.